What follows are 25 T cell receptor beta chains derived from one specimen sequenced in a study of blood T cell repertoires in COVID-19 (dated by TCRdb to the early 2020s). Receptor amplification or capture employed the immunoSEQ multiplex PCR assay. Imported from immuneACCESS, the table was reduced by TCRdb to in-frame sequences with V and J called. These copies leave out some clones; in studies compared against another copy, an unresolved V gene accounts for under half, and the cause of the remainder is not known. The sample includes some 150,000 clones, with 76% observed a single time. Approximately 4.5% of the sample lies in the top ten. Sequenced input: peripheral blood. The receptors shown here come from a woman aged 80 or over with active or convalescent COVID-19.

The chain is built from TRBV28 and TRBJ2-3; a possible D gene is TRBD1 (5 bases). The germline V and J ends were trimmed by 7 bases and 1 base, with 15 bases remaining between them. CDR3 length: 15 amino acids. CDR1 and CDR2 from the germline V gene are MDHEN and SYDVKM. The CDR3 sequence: CASKRGGVGTDTQYF. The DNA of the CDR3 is TGTGCCAGCAAAAGGGGTGGGGTAGGCACAGATACGCAGTATTTT.

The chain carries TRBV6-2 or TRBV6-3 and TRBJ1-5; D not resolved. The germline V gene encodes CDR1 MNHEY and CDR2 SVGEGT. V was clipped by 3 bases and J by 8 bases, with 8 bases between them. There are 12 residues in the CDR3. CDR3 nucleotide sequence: TGTGCCAGCAGTTATGTCAGTAAGCCCCAGCATTTT. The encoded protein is CASSYVSKPQHF.

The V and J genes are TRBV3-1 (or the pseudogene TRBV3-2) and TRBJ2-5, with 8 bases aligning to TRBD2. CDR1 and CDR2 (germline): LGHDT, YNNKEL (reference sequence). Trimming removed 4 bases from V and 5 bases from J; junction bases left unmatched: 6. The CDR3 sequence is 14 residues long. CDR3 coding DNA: TGTGCCAGCAGCCCCCGGACTAGCCCGGAGACCCAGTACTTC. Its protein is CASSPRTSPETQYF.

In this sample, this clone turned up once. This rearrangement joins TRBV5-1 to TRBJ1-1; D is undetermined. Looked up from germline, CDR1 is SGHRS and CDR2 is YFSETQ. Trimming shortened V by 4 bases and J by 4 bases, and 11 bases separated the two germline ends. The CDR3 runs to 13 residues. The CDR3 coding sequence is TGCGCCAGCAGCCAAGAACGGAGCACTGAAGCTTTCTTT. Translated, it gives CASSQERSTEAFF.

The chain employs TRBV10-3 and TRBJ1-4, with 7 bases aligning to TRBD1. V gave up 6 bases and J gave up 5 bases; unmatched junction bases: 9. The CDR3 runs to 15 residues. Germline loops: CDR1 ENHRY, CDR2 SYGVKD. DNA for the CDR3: TGTGCCATCAGACCCCGGGACAGCTCCAATGAAAAACTGTTTTTT. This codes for CAIRPRDSSNEKLFF.

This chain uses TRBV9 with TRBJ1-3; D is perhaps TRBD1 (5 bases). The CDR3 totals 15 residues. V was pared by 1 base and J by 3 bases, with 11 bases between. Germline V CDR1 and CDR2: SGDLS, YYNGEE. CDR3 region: CASSVLGGSGNTIYF. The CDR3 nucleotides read TGTGCCAGCAGCGTACTGGGGGGTAGTGGAAACACCATATATTTT.

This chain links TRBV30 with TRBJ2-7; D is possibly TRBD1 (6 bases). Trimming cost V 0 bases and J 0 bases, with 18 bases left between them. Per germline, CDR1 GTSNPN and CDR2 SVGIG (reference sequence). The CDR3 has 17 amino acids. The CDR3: CAWSVMSWTANSYEQYF. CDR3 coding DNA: TGTGCCTGGAGTGTAATGTCGTGGACAGCGAACTCCTACGAGCAGTACTTC.

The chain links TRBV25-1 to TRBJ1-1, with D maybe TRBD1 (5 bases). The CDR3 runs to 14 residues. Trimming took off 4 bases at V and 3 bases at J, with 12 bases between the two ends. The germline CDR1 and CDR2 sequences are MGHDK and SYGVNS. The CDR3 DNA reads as TGTGCCAGCAGTGGGGGGGTTTGGTACACTGAAGCTTTCTTT. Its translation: CASSGGVWYTEAFF.

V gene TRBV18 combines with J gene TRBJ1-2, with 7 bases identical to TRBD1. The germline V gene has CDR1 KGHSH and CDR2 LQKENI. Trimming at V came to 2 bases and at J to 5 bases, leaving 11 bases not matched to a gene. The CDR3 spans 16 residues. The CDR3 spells CASSPSGQVPTYGYTF. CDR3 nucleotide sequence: TGTGCCAGCTCACCATCCGGACAGGTGCCGACTTATGGCTACACCTTC. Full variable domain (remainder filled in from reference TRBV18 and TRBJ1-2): NAGVMQNPRHLVRRRGQEARLRCSPMKGHSHVYWYRQLPEEGLKFMVYLQKENIIDESGMPKERFSAEFPKEGPSILRIQQVVRGDSAAYFCASSPSGQVPTYGYTFGSGTRLTVV.

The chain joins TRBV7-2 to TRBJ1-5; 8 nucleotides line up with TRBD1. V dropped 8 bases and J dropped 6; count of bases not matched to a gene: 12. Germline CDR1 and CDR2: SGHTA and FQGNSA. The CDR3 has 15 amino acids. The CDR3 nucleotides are TGTGCCAGCCAGTTAGCAGGGGGCATCGGTCAGCCCCAGCATTTT. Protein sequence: CASQLAGGIGQPQHF.

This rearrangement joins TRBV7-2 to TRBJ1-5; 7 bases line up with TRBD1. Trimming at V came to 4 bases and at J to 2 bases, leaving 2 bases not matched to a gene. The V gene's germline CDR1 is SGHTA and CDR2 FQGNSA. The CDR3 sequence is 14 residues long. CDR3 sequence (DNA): TGTGCCAGCAGCTCCGGACAGGGCAATCAGCCCCAGCATTTT. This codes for CASSSGQGNQPQHF.

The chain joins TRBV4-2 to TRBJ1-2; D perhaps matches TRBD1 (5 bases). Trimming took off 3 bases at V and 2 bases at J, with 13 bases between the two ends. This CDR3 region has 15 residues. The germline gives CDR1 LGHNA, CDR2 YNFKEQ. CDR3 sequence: CASSQTGLDNYGYTF. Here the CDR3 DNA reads TGTGCCAGCAGCCAGACGGGACTGGACAACTATGGCTACACCTTC.

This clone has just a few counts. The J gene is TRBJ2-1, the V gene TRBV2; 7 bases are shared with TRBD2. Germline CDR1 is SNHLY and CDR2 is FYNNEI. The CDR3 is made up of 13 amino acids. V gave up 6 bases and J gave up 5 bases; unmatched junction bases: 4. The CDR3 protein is CASSRDYNNEQFF. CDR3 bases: TGTGCCAGCAGCCGGGACTACAACAATGAGCAGTTCTTC.

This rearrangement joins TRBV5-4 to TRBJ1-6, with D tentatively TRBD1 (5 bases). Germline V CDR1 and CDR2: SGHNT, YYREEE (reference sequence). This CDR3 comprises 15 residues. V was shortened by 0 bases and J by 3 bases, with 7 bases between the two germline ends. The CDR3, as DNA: TGTGCCAGCAGCTTGGGCCAGGGCTATAATTCACCCCTCCACTTT. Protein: CASSLGQGYNSPLHF.

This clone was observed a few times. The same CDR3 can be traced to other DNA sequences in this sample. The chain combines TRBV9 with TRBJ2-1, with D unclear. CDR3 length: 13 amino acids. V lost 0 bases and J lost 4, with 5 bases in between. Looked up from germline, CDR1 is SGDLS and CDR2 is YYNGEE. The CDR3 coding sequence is TGTGCCAGCAGCGTAGGGCAGTACAATGAGCAGTTCTTC. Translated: CASSVGQYNEQFF.

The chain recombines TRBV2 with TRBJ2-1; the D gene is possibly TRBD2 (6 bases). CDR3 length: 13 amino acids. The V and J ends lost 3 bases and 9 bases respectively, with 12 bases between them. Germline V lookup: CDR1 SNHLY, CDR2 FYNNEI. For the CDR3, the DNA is TGTGCCAGCAGTGATTCGGGGGTATCTGAGCAGTTCTTC. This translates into CASSDSGVSEQFF.

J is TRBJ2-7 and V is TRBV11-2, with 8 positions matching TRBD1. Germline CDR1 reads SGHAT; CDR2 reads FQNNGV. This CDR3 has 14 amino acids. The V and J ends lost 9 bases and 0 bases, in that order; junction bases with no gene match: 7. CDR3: CASDRGTGSYEQYF. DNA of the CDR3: TGTGCCAGTGATAGAGGGACAGGCTCCTACGAGCAGTACTTC. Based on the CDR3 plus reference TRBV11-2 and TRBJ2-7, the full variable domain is EAGVAQSPRYKIIEKRQSVAFWCNPISGHATLYWYQQILGQGPKLLIQFQNNGVVDDSQLPKDRFSAERLKGVDSTLKIQPAKLEDSAVYLCASDRGTGSYEQYFGPGTRLTVT.

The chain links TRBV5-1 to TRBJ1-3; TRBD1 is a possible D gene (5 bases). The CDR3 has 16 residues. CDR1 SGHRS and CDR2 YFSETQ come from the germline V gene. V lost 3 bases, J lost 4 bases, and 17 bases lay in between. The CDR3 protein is CASSYGQSLPGNTIYF. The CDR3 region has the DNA TGCGCCAGCAGCTACGGACAATCGTTACCCGGAAACACCATATATTTT. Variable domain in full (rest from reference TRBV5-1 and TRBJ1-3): KAGVTQTPRYLIKTRGQQVTLSCSPISGHRSVSWYQQTPGQGLQFLFEYFSETQRNKGNFPGRFSGRQFSNSRSEMNVSTLELGDSALYLCASSYGQSLPGNTIYFGEGSWLTVV.

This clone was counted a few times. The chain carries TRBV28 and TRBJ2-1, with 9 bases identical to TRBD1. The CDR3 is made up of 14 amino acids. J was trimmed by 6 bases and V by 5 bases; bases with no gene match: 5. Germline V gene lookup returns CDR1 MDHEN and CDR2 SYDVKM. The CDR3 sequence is CASSAGTGFNEQFF. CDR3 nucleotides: TGTGCCAGCAGTGCCGGGACAGGGTTCAATGAGCAGTTCTTC.

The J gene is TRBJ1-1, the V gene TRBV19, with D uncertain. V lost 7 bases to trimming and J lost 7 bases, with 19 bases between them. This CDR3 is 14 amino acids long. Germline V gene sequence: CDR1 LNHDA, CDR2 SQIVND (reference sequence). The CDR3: CASMEQRHTSEAFF. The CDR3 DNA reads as TGTGCCAGTATGGAGCAACGGCACACGAGTGAAGCTTTCTTT.

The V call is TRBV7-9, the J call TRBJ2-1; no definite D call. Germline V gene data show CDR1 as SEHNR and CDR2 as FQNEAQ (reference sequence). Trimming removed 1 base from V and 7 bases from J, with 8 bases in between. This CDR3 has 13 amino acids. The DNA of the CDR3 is TGTGCCAGCAGCTTAGAAGCCGGGAATGAGCAGTTCTTC. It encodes CASSLEAGNEQFF.

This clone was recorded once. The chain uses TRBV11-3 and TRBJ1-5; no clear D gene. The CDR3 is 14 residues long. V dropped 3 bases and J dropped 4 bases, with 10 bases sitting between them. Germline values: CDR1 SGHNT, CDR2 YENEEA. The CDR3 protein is CASSFATGNQPQHF. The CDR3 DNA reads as TGTGCCAGCAGCTTCGCTACGGGGAATCAGCCCCAGCATTTT. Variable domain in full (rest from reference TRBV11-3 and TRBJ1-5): EAGVVQSPRYKIIEKKQPVAFWCNPISGHNTLYWYLQNLGQGPELLIRYENEEAVDDSQLPKDRFSAERLKGVDSTLKIQPAELGDSAVYLCASSFATGNQPQHFGDGTRLSIL.

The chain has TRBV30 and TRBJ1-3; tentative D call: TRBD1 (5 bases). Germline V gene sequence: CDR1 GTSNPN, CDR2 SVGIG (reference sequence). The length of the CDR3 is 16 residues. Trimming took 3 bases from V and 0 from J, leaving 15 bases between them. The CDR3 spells CAWRSGILSSGNTIYF. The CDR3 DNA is TGTGCCTGGAGGTCAGGGATTCTTAGCTCTGGAAACACCATATATTTT.

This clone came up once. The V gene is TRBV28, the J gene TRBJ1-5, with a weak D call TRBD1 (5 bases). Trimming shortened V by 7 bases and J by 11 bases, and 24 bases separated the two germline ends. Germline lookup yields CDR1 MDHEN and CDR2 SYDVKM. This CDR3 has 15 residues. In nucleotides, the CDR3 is TGTGCCAGCATCAGAGGCAGGACGGGGGTTTGGGCCCAGCATTTT. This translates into CASIRGRTGVWAQHF.

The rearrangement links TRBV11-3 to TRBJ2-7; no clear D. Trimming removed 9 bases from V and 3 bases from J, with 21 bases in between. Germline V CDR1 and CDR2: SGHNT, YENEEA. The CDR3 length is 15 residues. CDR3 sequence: CARKPDKYINYEQYF. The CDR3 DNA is TGTGCCAGGAAACCAGACAAATATATCAACTACGAGCAGTACTTC. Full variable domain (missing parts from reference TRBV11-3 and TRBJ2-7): EAGVVQSPRYKIIEKKQPVAFWCNPISGHNTLYWYLQNLGQGPELLIRYENEEAVDDSQLPKDRFSAERLKGVDSTLKIQPAELGDSAVYLCARKPDKYINYEQYFGPGTRLTVT.